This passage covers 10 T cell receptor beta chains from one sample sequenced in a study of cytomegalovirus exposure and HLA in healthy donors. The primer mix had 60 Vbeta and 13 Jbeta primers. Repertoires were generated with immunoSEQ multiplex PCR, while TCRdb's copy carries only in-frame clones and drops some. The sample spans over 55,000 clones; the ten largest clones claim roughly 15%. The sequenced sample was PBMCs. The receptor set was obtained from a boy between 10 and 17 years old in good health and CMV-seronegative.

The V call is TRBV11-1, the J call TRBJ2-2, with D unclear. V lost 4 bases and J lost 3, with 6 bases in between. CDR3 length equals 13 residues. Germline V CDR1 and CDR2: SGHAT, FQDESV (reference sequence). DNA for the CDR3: TGTGCCAGCAGCTCCGTATACACCGGGGAGCTGTTTTTT. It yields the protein CASSSVYTGELFF.

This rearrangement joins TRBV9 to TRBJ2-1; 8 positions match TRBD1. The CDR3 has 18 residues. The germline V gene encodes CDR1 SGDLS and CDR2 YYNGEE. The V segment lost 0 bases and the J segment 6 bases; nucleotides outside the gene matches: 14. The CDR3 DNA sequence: TGTGCCAGCAGCGTAGGAGAGGGGCCGGGACAGGCGCCCAATGAGCAGTTCTTC. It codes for CASSVGEGPGQAPNEQFF. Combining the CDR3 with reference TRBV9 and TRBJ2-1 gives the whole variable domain DSGVTQTPKHLITATGQRVTLRCSPRSGDLSVYWYQQSLDQGLQFLIQYYNGEERAKGNILERFSAQQFPDLHSELNLSSLELGDSALYFCASSVGEGPGQAPNEQFFGPGTRLTVL.

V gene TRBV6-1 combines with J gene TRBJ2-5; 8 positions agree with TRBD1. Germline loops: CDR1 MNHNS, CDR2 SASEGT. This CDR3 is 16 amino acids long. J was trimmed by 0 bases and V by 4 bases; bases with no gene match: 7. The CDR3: CASSGDRGWNQETQYF. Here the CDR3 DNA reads TGTGCCAGCAGTGGAGACAGGGGATGGAACCAAGAGACCCAGTACTTC.

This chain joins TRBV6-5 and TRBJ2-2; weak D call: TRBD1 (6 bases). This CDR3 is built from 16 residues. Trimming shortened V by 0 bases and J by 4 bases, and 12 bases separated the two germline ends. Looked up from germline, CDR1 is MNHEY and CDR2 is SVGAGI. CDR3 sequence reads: CASSYSQGWGTGELFF. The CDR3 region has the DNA TGTGCCAGCAGTTACTCCCAGGGGTGGGGCACCGGGGAGCTGTTTTTT.

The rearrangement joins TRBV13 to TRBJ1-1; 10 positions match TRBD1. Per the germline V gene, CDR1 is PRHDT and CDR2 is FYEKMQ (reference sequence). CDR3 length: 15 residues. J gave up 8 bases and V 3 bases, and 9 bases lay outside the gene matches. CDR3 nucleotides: TGTGCCAGCAGCTTGCGACAGGGGGCATCACAGGAAGCTTTCTTT. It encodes CASSLRQGASQEAFF.

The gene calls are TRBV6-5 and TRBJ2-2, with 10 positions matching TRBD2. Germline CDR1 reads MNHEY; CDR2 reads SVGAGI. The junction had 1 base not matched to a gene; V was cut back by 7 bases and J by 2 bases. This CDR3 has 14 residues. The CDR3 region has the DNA TGTGCCAGCAAGCGGGAGGGCAACACCGGGGAGCTGTTTTTT. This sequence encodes CASKREGNTGELFF.

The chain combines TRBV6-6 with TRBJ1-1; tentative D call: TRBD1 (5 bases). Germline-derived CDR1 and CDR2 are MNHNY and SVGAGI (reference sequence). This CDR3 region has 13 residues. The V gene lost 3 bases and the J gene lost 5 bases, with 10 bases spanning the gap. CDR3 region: CASSYTGGTEAFF. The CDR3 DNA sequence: TGTGCCAGCAGTTATACCGGGGGGACTGAAGCTTTCTTT.

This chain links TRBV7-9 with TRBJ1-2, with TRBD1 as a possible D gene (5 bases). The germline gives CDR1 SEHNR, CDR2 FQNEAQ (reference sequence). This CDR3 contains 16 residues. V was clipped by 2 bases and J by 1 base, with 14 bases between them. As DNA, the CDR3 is TGTGCCAGCAGCTTAACGTCGCAGGGAATTAACTATGGCTACACCTTC. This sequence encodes CASSLTSQGINYGYTF.

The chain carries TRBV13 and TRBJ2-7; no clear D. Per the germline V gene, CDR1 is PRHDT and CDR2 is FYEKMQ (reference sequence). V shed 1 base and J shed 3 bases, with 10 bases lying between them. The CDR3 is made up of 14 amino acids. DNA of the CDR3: TGTGCCAGCAGCTTAGAGGCGGCCTACTACGAGCAGTACTTC. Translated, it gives CASSLEAAYYEQYF.

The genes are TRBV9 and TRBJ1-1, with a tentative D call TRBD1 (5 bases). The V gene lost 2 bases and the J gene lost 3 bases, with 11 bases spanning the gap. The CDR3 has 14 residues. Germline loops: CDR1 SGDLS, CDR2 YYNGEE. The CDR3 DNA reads TGTGCCAGCAGCGTCAAGGGGCAGGACACTGAAGCTTTCTTT. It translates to CASSVKGQDTEAFF.